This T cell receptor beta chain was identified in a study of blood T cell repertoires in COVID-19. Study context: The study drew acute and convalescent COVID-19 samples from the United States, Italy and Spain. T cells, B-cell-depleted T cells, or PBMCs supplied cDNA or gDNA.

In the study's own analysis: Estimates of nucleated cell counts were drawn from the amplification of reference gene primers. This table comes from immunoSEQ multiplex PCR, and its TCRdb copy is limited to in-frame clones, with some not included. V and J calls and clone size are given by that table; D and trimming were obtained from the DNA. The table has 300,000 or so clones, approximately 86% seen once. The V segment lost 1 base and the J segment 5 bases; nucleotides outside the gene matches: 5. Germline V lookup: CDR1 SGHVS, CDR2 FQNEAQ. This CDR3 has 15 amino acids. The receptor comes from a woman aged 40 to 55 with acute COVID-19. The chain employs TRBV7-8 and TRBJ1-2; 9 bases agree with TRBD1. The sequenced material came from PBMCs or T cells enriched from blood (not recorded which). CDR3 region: CASSLETGGTYGYTF. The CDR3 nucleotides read TGTGCCAGCAGCTTAGAGACAGGGGGTACTTATGGCTACACCTTC. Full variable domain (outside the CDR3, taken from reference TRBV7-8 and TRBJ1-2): GAGVSQSPRYKVAKRGQDVALRCDPISGHVSLFWYQQALGQGPEFLTYFQNEAQLDKSGLPSDRFFAERPEGSVSTLKIQRTQQEDSAVYLCASSLETGGTYGYTFGSGTRLTVV.